Listed below are T cell receptor beta chains from one sample, sequenced in a study of blood T cells in healthy people across ages. MiXCR, applied by TCRdb to the 5' RACE reads, yields one record per CDR3 protein. In the table there are approximately 810,000 distinct CDR3 sequences, 29% of which are singletons. The sample consisted of blood. Source of these receptors: an elderly woman in good health. Each CDR3 is given with its conserved first and last residue. Each record gives: D gene, V gene, clone size, J gene, CDR3 DNA, CDR3 protein. D genes are given only for firm matches. Part of the rows lack a size; the others show once, few, many or a class for expanded clones.

>TRBD2|TRBV6-2/TRBV6-3|many|TRBJ2-5
TGTGCCAGCAGTTACTCACTAGCGGGGATTCAAGAGACCCAGTACTTC
CASSYSLAGIQETQYF
>.|TRBV10-2|few|TRBJ2-7
TGCGCCAGCAGTGAAGCCCCGACCTACGAGCAGTACTTC
CASSEAPTYEQYF
>.|TRBV20-1|.|TRBJ1-5
TGCAGTGCTAGAAGGGGGGAGAGGGGTCAGCCCCAGCATTTT
CSARRGERGQPQHF
>TRBD2|TRBV27|few|TRBJ2-1
TGTGCCAGCAGGGCGCAGACTAGCGGGGGGAATGAGCAGTTCTTC
CASRAQTSGGNEQFF
>TRBD2|TRBV4-1|many|TRBJ2-5
TGCGCCAGCAGCCGAGGCTTACTAGCGGGGGGGACCCAAGAGACCCAGTACTTC
CASSRGLLAGGTQETQYF
>TRBD2|TRBV12-3/TRBV12-4|many|TRBJ2-1
TGTGCCAGCAGCCGTTTGCGCGGGGGGGACAGCTCCTACAATGAGCAGTTCTTC
CASSRLRGGDSSYNEQFF
>.|TRBV5-1|.|TRBJ1-1
TGCGCCAGCAGCTTGAGGTGGTCGGCTAACACTGAAGCTTTCTTT
CASSLRWSANTEAFF
>TRBD2|TRBV20-1|.|TRBJ2-5
TGCAGTGCCCACGCGCGGGGGGGACTTCAAGAGACCCAGTACTTC
CSAHARGGLQETQYF
>.|TRBV12-3/TRBV12-4|.|TRBJ1-1
TGTGCCAGCGGTTTCTACAGGGACACTGAAGCTTTCTTT
CASGFYRDTEAFF
>.|TRBV2|.|TRBJ1-1
TGTGCCAGCATTCCCCTCATTCGGGACCGAGGAATTGAAGCTTTCTTT
CASIPLIRDRGIEAFF
>.|TRBV20-1|.|TRBJ1-2
TGCAGTGCTGGGTCGCCGGGGGTCTCTAACTATGGCTACACTTTC
CSAGSPGVSNYGYTF
>.|TRBV15|many|TRBJ2-5
TGTGCCACCAGCAGAGTAGGGTTTGGCGAGACCCAGTACTTC
CATSRVGFGETQYF
>.|TRBV6-2/TRBV6-3|many|TRBJ1-2
TGTGCCAGCAATCCGGCAGGGAACTATGGCTACACCTTC
CASNPAGNYGYTF
>.|TRBV12-3/TRBV12-4|few|TRBJ1-5
TGTGCCAGCGCACCCTCTCATGGCCTTAGCAATCAGCCCCAGCATTTT
CASAPSHGLSNQPQHF
>.|TRBV5-5|many|TRBJ1-2
TGTGCCAGCACTGGACCCGGAGCTCTTAACTATGGCTACACCTTC
CASTGPGALNYGYTF
>TRBD1|TRBV28|.|TRBJ1-4
TGTGCCAGCAGTTCAACGGGACAGGGAGGAGAAAAACTGTTTTTT
CASSSTGQGGEKLFF
>TRBD1|TRBV12-3/TRBV12-4|.|TRBJ2-5
TGTGCCAGCAGTTTCTCTCTATTCAGGACAGGGGGAAGCCCCTACGGGCAGTACTTC
CASSFSLFRTGGSPYGQYF
>TRBD2|TRBV5-1|.|TRBJ2-1
TGCGCCAGCAGCCTGGCTAAAACTAGCGCTCTTTACAATGAGCAGTTCTTC
CASSLAKTSALYNEQFF
>.|TRBV15|many|TRBJ2-7
TGTGCCACCAGCAGAGAGTACCTATACGAGCAGTACTTC
CATSREYLYEQYF
>.|TRBV11-3|.|TRBJ1-1
TGTGCCAGCAGCTTAGTGGGGCGGAGGAACACTGAAGCTTTCTTT
CASSLVGRRNTEAFF
>TRBD2|TRBV20-1|many|TRBJ2-1
TGCAGTGCCTCGCGGGCGGGGGGGTCCGATGAGCAGTTCTTC
CSASRAGGSDEQFF
>.|TRBV7-8|few|TRBJ2-7
TGTGCCAGCACCCCCAAGGGGACACCAAATAATAACGAGCAGTACTTC
CASTPKGTPNNNEQYF
>.|TRBV10-3|many|TRBJ2-1
TGTGCCATCAGTGACCGGCCATGGGATGAGCAGTTCTTC
CAISDRPWDEQFF
>.|TRBV20-1|.|TRBJ2-5
TGCAGTGCGATTTCCGGGACCGGTGGTACCGGGACCCAGTACTTC
CSAISGTGGTGTQYF
>TRBD1|TRBV20-1|.|TRBJ2-7
TGCAGTGCGAGGACAGGTAGTACCAACGAGCAGTACTTC
CSARTGSTNEQYF
>.|TRBV6-1|few|TRBJ2-7
TGTGCCGGAAGTAGTTACGGGGACTGGACAGACCTCCTTGCCTACGAGCAGTACTTC
CAGSSYGDWTDLLAYEQYF